The 8 T cell receptor beta chains below come from one sample, sequenced in a study of T-cell memory formation after mild COVID-19. TCRdb redid the calling of the 5' RACE reads with MiXCR, one entry per CDR3 protein. The sample includes around 140,000 distinct CDR3 sequences, 6% to 7% seen only once; the top ten take roughly 1.9%. The sequenced sample consisted of PBMCs or a T cell subset sorted from them (not recorded which). The receptors here all came from an adult woman who had mild COVID-19 (a few samples of this study predate the infection). Cell type and time point are not known.

This chain uses TRBV5-6 with TRBJ2-3; D uncertain. The CDR3 is 12 amino acids. Germline CDR1 reads SGHDT; CDR2 reads YYEEEE. The germline V and J ends were trimmed by 3 bases and 2 bases, with 4 bases remaining between them. Here the CDR3 reads CASSSTTDTQYF. The CDR3 coding sequence is TGTGCCAGCAGCTCAACCACAGATACGCAGTATTTT.

The CDR3 DNA sequence: TGTGCCAGCAGTTATTTTAGCGGTCCCTACAATGAGCAGTTCTTC. Amino acid sequence: CASSYFSGPYNEQFF. V is TRBV6-6 and J is TRBJ2-1; a possible D gene is TRBD2 (6 bases). Germline assignment: CDR1 MNHNY and CDR2 SVGAGI (reference sequence). This CDR3 comprises 15 residues. Trimming removed 3 bases at V and 2 bases at J, with 11 bases between.

In this sample, this clonotype turned up many times. J is TRBJ1-1 and V is TRBV9; D possibly corresponds to TRBD1 (5 bases). V was pared by 3 bases and J by 10 bases, with 13 bases between. This CDR3 has 12 residues. Germline-derived CDR1 and CDR2 are SGDLS and YYNGEE. The CDR3 DNA sequence: TGTGCCAGCAGCGGACCAACCGGGACAGCTTTCTTT. Its translation is CASSGPTGTAFF. Together with reference TRBV9 and TRBJ1-1, the CDR3 gives the full variable domain: DSGVTQTPKHLITATGQRVTLRCSPRSGDLSVYWYQQSLDQGLQFLIQYYNGEERAKGNILERFSAQQFPDLHSELNLSSLELGDSALYFCASSGPTGTAFFGQGTRLTVV.

The chain has TRBV5-1 and TRBJ2-1; D gene unclear. V lost 3 bases and J lost 0, with 10 bases in between. Germline V gene lookup returns CDR1 SGHRS and CDR2 YFSETQ. The length of the CDR3 is 15 residues. The CDR3 nucleotides are TGCGCCAGCAGCTCGAGGAGTATCTCCTACAATGAGCAGTTCTTC. Its protein product is CASSSRSISYNEQFF.

This clonotype was observed many times. The chain employs TRBV12-3 or TRBV12-4 and TRBJ2-1, with 13 bases fitting TRBD2. V was pared by 11 bases and J by 8 bases, with 24 bases of the junction left unmatched. There are 19 residues in the CDR3. DNA for the CDR3: TGTGCCGACTTTCCTCGAGGGACTAGCGGGATCGGGGGACTCGATGAGCAGTTCTTC. This gives the protein CADFPRGTSGIGGLDEQFF.

This clonotype was detected only a few times. The V call is TRBV6-1, the J call TRBJ1-1; D remains ambiguous. The CDR3 has 12 amino acids. V was pared by 4 bases and J by 8 bases, with 11 bases between. From germline, CDR1 is MNHNS and CDR2 SASEGT. CDR3 region: CASSASRPEAFF. The DNA for the CDR3 is TGTGCCAGCAGTGCTTCGAGACCGGAAGCTTTCTTT.

Notes on this clonotype: Being one base from a much bigger clone, this may be a read error. This chain connects TRBV5-6 to TRBJ2-5; the D gene could be TRBD1 or TRBD2 (5 bases each). There are 15 residues in the CDR3. The germline V gene has CDR1 SGHDT and CDR2 YYEEEE. CDR3 residues: CASSLPGTDQETPYF. CDR3 bases: TGTGCCAGCAGCTTGCCCGGGACGGATCAAGAGACCCCGTACTTC. Looking up the rest from reference TRBV5-6 and TRBJ2-5 gives the full variable domain: DAGVTQSPTHLIKTRGQQVTLRCSPKSGHDTVSWYQQALGQGPQFIFQYYEEEERQRGNFPDRFSGHQFPNYSSELNVNALLLGDSALYLCASSLPGTDQETPYFGPGTRLLVL.

The CDR3 coding sequence is TGCGCCAGCAGCCGGGGGGAGGCAGGGTTACGCTATGGCTACACCTTC. The encoded protein is CASSRGEAGLRYGYTF. The chain links TRBV4-1 to TRBJ1-2; a weak D match, TRBD1 (5 bases). The ends were cut back, 4 bases at V and 4 bases at J, with 19 bases in the middle. Per the germline V gene, CDR1 is MGHRA and CDR2 is YSYEKL. The CDR3 is 16 residues long.